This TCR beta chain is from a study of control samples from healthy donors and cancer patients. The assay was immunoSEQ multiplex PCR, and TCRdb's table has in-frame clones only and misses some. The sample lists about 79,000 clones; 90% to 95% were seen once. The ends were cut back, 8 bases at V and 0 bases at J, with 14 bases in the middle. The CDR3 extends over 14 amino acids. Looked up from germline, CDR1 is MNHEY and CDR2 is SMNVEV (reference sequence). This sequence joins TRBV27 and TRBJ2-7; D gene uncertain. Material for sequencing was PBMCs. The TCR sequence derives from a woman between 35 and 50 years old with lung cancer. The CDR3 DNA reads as TGTGCCAGCCAAAGCCTACGGAGCTCCTACGAGCAGTACTTC. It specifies CASQSLRSSYEQYF.